The subject of this entry is one T cell receptor beta chain. It lacks a known antigen. One base away there is no much larger clone; base qualities are not given. CDR1 is given as SGHTA and CDR2 as FQGNSA, both from the germline V gene. From the cysteine up to the phenylalanine, the CDR3 has a length of 15 residues. The kept DNA is CDR3 alone, 45 bases in frame from the first base. The junction shows trimming of 5 bases on V and 6 bases on J, plus 20 bases between the germline ends. The record originates from a study of T cell responses to AZD1222 COVID-19 vaccine (dated by TCRdb to the early 2020s). For the wider study: TCR sequencing was performed for roughly 250 trial participants, of whom roughly 200 were given two doses of AZD1222 and some 25 were given two doses of MenACWY control vaccine. Trial participants were enrolled by age into 18-55, 56-69 and 70-plus year subgroups, with roughly 150, 30 and 60 TCR-sequenced participants respectively.

Sample time point, as interpreted from the label and publication: about 28 days (+/-7) after the second vaccine dose. Because spike-specific TCR depth and breadth did not differ between the two schedules, AZD1222 recipients who got a second dose at roughly 4 weeks were pooled with those who got a second dose at roughly 12 weeks. Vaccinee samples were obtained from the UK trials COV001 and COV002, which included a single-blind randomized controlled phase 2/3 trial of AZD1222 (ChAdOx1 nCoV-19) in healthy adults. Trial participant PBMC samples were collected at day 0 and day 28 after the second dose for TCRbeta chain sequencing. The study at large found these results: Reportedly, almost half of the unique spike-specific TCRs recognized epitopes lying outside the regions that are mutated in the B.1.351 and B.1.1.7 variants. A significant rise in spike-specific TCR breadth and depth was observed after two AZD1222 doses relative to day 0 and relative to MenACWY recipients. The whole spike protein was spanned by vaccine-associated CD4 TCRs, and dominant responses were seen in regions 160-218 and 743-854. Because no day 14 peak-response samples were available, the repertoires could be characterized only after the peak T cell response. The 56-69-year group was small, and its depth increase did not reach significance, likely because of low power. Participants were mostly white British and included more females than males, and it was suggested by the authors that clonal diversity may have been underestimated. Conclusions about previously exposed vaccinees were limited because only a handful of AZD1222 recipients were SARS-CoV-2 seropositive at baseline.

The CDR3 regions of human TCRbeta chains were analyzed by immunosequencing. The source study handled its data this way. Repertoire TCRs were matched against a reference library of SARS-CoV-2-specific TCRs generated with the MIRA antigen-specificity platform. Breadth was defined as the fraction of unique TCRs that were SARS-CoV-2-associated. Depth was defined as the fraction of total T cells that were SARS-CoV-2-associated. Using the MIRA data, each spike-specific TCR was assigned both to the spike region to which the TCR was reactive and to a CD4 or CD8 class. Log10-transformed breadth and depth values were compared by one-way ANOVA with Sidak's multiple comparisons tests. Sourced from immuneACCESS, this table was stored by TCRdb with only in-frame sequences that have V and J called. A share of the clones is absent; for the studies checked, an unresolved V gene accounts for under half, and the remainder has no known explanation. That table gives V, J and clone size, and the DNA gave D and trimming. The sample has 95,000 to 110,000 clones on record, 70% to 90% of them singletons. The ten largest clonotypes hold around 4.9% of the sample.

The receptor was isolated from an adult who received the AZD1222 COVID-19 vaccine. The chain is made from TRBV7-2 and TRBJ2-7; the D match is possibly TRBD1 or TRBD2, with 5 bases aligned in each. The specimen was peripheral blood, collected 28 days after the second AZD1222 dose. Read as DNA, the sequence is TGTGCCAGCAGCCCGAGGGGACCGTCCTACGCCGAGCAGTACTTC. Translated, this gives CASSPRGPSYAEQYF.